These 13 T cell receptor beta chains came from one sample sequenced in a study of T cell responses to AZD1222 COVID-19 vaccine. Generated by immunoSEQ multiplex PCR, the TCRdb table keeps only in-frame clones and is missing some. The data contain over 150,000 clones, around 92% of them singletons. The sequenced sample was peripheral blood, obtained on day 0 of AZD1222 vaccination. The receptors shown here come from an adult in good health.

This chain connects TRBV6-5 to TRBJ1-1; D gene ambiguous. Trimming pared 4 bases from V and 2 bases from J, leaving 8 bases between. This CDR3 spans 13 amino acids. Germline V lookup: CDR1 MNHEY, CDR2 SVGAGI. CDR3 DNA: TGTGCCAGCAGTTTGGGGTCCAACACTGAAGCTTTCTTT. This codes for CASSLGSNTEAFF.

Here the CDR3 reads CASSSIGLGGKYEQFF. CDR3 coding DNA: TGTGCCAGCAGTTCTATAGGCCTAGGTGGAAAGTATGAGCAGTTCTTC. V and J are TRBV27 and TRBJ2-1; the D is unclear. The CDR3 consists of 16 residues. Germline assignment: CDR1 MNHEY and CDR2 SMNVEV (reference sequence). Trimming took off 4 bases at V and 8 bases at J, with 21 bases between the two ends.

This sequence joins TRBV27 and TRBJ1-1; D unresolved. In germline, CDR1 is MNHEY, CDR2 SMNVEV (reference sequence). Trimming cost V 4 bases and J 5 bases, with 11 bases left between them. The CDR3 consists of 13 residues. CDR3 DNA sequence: TGTGCCAGCAGTTCCAGGATTCGAACTGAAGCTTTCTTT. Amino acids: CASSSRIRTEAFF.

CDR3 sequence (DNA): TGTGCCAGCAGCCAAGACTTTACCCAATTCTATGGCTACACCTTC. It specifies CASSQDFTQFYGYTF. The chain is built from TRBV3-1 (or the pseudogene TRBV3-2) and TRBJ1-2; D call uncertain. The CDR3 is made up of 15 amino acids. Between the trimmed V and J ends, which lost 0 bases and 4 bases, there was a span of 12 bases. Germline V gives CDR1 LGHDT, CDR2 YNNKEL (reference sequence).

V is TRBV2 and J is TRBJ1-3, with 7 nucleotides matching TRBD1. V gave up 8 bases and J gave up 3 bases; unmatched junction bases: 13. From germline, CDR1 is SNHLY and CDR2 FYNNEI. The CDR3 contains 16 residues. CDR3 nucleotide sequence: TGTGCCAGCTCCCCCGGGGCAGGGGGGTATGGAAACACCATATATTTT. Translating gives CASSPGAGGYGNTIYF.

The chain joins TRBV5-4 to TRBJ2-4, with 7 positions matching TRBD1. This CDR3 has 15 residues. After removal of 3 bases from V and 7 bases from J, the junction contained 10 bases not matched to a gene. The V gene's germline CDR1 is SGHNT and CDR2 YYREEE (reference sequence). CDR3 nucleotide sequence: TGTGCCAGCAGCTCAACAACGACAGGGATGAACATTCAGTACTTC. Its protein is CASSSTTTGMNIQYF.

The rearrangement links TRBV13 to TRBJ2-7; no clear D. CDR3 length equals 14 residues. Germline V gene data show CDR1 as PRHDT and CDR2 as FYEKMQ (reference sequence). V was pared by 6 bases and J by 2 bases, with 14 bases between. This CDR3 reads CASRRNTETYEQYF. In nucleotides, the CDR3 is TGTGCCAGCAGACGAAATACAGAGACCTACGAGCAGTACTTC.

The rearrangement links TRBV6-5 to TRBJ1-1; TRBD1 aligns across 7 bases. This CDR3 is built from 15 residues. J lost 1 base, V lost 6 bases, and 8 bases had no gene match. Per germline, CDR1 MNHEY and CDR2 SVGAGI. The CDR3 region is CASSRGTERNTEAFF. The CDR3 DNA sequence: TGTGCCAGCAGCCGCGGGACAGAGAGGAACACTGAAGCTTTCTTT.

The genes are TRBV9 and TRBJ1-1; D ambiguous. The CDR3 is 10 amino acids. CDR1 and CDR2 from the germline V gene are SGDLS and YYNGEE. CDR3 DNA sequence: TGTGGAGGGAAAGGGAGTCGAGCTTTCTTT. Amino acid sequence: CGGKGSRAFF.

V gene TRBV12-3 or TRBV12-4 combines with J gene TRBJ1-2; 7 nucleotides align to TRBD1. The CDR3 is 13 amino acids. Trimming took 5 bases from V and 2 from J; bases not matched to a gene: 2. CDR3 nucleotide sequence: TGTGCCAGCAGTGCAGGGGGAAACTATGGCTACACCTTC. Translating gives CASSAGGNYGYTF.

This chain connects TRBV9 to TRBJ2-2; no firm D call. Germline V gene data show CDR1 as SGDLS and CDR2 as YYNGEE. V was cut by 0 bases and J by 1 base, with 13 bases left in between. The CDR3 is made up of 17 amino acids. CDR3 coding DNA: TGTGCCAGCAGCGTAGGGGTCCTGTACGGGAACACCGGGGAGCTGTTTTTT. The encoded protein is CASSVGVLYGNTGELFF.

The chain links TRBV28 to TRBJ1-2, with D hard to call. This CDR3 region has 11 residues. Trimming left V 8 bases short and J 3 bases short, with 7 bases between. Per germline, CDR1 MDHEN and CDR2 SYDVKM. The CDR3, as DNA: TGTGCCAGCGGCAGCTACTATGGCTACACCTTC. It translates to CASGSYYGYTF.

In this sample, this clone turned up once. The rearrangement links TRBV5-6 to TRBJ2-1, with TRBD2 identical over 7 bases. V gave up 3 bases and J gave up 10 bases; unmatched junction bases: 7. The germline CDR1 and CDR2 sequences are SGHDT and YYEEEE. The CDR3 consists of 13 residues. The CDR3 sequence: CASSSGGLREQFF. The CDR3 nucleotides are TGTGCCAGCAGCTCGGGGGGACTTAGGGAGCAGTTCTTC.